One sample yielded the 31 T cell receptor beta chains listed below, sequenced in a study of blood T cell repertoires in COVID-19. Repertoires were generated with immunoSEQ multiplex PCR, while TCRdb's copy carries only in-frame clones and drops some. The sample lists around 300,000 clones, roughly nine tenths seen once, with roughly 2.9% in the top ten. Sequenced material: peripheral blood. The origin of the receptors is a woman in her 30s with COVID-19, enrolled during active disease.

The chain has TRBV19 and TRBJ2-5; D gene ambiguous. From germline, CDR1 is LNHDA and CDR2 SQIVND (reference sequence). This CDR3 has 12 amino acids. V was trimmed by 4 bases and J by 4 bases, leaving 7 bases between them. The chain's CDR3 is CASSNWAETQYF. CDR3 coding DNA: TGTGCCAGTAGTAACTGGGCAGAGACCCAGTACTTC.

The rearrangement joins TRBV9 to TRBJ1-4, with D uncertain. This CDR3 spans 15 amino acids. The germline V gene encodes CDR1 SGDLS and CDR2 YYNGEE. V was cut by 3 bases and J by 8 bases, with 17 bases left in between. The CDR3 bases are TGTGCCAGCAGCGCGCGGGGAACGGTTAGCGAAAAACTGTTTTTT. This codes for CASSARGTVSEKLFF.

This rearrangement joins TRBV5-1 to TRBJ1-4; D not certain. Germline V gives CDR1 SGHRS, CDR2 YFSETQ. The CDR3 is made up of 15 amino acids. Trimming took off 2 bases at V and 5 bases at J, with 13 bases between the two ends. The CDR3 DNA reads TGCGCCAGCAGCTTCGACGGGGTAGGGAATGAAAAACTGTTTTTT. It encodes CASSFDGVGNEKLFF. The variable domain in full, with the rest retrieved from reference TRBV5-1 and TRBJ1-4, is KAGVTQTPRYLIKTRGQQVTLSCSPISGHRSVSWYQQTPGQGLQFLFEYFSETQRNKGNFPGRFSGRQFSNSRSEMNVSTLELGDSALYLCASSFDGVGNEKLFFGSGTQLSVL.

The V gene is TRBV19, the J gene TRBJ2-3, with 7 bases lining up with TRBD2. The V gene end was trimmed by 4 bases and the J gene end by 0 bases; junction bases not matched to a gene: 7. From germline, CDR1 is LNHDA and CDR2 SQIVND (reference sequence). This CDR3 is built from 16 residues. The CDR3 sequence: CASSKLAKTSTDTQYF. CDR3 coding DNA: TGTGCCAGTAGTAAACTAGCGAAGACTAGCACAGATACGCAGTATTTT.

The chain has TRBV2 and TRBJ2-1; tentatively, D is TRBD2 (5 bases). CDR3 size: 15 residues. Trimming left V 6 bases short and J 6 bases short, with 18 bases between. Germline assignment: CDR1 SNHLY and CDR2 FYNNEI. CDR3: CASSADFHRGNEQFF. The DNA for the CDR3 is TGTGCCAGCAGCGCCGATTTTCACCGGGGCAATGAGCAGTTCTTC. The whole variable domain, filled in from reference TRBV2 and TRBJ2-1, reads EPEVTQTPSHQVTQMGQEVILRCVPISNHLYFYWYRQILGQKVEFLVSFYNNEISEKSEIFDDQFSVERPDGSNFTLKIRSTKLEDSAMYFCASSADFHRGNEQFFGPGTRLTVL.

The CDR3 DNA follows: TGTGCCAGTAGTATAGGAGACGGGACAGGGTCCGGGCAGCCCCAGCATTTT. Translating it yields CASSIGDGTGSGQPQHF. J is TRBJ1-5 and V is TRBV19; 9 positions match TRBD1. Germline assignment: CDR1 LNHDA and CDR2 SQIVND (reference sequence). With V trimmed by 1 base and J by 7 bases, 11 bases remained unmatched. There are 17 residues in the CDR3.

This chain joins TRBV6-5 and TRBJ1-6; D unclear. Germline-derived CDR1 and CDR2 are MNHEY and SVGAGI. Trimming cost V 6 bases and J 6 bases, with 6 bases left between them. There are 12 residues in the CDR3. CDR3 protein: CASRTGNSPLHF. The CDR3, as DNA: TGTGCCAGCAGGACGGGTAATTCACCCCTCCACTTT.

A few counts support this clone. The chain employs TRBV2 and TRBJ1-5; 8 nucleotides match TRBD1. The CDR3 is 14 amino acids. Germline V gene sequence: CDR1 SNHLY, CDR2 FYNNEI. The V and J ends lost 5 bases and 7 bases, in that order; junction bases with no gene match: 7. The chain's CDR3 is CASSPTGERQPQHF. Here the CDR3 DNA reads TGTGCCAGCAGTCCGACAGGGGAAAGGCAGCCCCAGCATTTT.

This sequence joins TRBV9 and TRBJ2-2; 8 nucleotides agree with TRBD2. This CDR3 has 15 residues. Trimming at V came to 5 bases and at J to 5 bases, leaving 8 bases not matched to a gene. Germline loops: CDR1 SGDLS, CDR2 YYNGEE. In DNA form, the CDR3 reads TGTGCCAGCAGGTTTACTAGCGGTCAGACCGGGGAGCTGTTTTTT. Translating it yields CASRFTSGQTGELFF.

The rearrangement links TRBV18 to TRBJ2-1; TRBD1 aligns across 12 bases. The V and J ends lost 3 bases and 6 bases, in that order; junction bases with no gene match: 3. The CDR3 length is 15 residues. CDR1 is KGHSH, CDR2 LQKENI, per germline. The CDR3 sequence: CASSPGTGGLNEQFF. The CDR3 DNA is TGTGCCAGCTCACCCGGGACAGGGGGCCTCAATGAGCAGTTCTTC.

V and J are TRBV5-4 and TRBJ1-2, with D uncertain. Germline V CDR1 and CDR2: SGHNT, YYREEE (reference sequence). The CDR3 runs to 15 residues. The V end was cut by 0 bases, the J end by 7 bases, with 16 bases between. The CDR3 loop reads CASSLAHLEVGGYTF. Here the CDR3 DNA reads TGTGCCAGCAGCTTGGCCCATCTCGAGGTCGGTGGCTACACCTTC.

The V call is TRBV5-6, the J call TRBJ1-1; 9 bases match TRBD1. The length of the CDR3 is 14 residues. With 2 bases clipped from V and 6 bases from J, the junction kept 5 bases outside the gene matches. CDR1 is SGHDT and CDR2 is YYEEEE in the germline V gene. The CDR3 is CASSFGTGFSEAFF. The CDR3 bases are TGTGCCAGCAGCTTTGGGACAGGGTTCTCTGAAGCTTTCTTT.

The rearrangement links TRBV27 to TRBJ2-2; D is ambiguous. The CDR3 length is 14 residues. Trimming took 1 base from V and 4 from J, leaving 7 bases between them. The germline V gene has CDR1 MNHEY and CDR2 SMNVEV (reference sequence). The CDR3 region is CASSLLDPTGELFF. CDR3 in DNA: TGTGCCAGCAGTTTATTAGATCCCACCGGGGAGCTGTTTTTT.

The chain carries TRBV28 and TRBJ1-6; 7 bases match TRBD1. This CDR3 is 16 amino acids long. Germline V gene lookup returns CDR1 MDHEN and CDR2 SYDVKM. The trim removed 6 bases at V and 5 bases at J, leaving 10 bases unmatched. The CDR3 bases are TGTGCCAGCAGCCCTAACAGGGGCGCTAATAATTCACCCCTCCACTTT. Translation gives CASSPNRGANNSPLHF. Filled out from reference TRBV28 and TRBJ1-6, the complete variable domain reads DVKVTQSSRYLVKRTGEKVFLECVQDMDHENMFWYRQDPGLGLRLIYFSYDVKMKEKGDIPEGYSVSREKKERFSLILESASTNQTSMYLCASSPNRGANNSPLHFGNGTRLTVT.

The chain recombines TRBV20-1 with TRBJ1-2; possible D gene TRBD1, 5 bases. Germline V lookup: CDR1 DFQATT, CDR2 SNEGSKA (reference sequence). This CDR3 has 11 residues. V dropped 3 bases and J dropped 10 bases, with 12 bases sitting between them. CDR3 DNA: TGCAGTGCTAGTACAGGAGTCGTCTACACCTTC. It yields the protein CSASTGVVYTF.

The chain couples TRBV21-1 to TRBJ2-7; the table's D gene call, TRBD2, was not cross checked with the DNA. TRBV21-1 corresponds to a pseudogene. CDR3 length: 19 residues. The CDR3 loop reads CASSKECDPVPRETNEQYF. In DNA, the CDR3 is TGTGCCAGCAGCAAAGAATGCGACCCCGTTCCCCGGGAGACCAACGAGCAGTACTTC.

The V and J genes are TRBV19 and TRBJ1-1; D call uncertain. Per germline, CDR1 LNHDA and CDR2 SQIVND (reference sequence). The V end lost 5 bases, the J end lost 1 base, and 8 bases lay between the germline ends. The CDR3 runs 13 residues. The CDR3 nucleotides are TGTGCCAGTAGTGAGGGAAGGAACACTGAAGCTTTCTTT. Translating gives CASSEGRNTEAFF.

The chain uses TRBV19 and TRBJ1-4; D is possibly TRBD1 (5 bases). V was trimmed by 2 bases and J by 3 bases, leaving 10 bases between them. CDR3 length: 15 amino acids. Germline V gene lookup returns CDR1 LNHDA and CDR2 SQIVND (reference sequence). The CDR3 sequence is CASSITGASNEKLFF. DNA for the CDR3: TGTGCCAGTAGTATAACAGGCGCGTCTAATGAAAAACTGTTTTTT.

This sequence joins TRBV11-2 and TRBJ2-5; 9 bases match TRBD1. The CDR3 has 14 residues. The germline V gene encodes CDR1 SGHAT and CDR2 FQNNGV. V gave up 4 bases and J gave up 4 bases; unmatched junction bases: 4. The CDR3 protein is CASSYTGGAETQYF. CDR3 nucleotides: TGTGCCAGCAGCTACACAGGGGGCGCAGAGACCCAGTACTTC.

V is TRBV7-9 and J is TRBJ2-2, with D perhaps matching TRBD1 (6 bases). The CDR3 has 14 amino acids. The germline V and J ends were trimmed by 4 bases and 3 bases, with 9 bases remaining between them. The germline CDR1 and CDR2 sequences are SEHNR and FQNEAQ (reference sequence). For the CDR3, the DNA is TGTGCCAGCAGCTCGGACAGAGACACCGGGGAGCTGTTTTTT. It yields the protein CASSSDRDTGELFF.

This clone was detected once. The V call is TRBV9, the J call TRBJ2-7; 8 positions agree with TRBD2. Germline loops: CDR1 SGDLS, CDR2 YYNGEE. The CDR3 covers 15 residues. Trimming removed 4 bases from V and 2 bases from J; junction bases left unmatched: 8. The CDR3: CASSSHPGGAYEQYF. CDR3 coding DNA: TGTGCCAGCAGCTCACACCCCGGGGGGGCCTACGAGCAGTACTTC. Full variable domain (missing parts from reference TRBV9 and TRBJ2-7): DSGVTQTPKHLITATGQRVTLRCSPRSGDLSVYWYQQSLDQGLQFLIQYYNGEERAKGNILERFSAQQFPDLHSELNLSSLELGDSALYFCASSSHPGGAYEQYFGPGTRLTVT.

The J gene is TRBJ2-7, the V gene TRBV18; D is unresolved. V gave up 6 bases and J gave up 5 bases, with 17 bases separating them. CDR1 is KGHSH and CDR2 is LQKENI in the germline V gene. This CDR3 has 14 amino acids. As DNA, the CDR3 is TGTGCCAGCTCCAAACCGGGTCTCTCGGACGAGCAGTACTTC. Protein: CASSKPGLSDEQYF.

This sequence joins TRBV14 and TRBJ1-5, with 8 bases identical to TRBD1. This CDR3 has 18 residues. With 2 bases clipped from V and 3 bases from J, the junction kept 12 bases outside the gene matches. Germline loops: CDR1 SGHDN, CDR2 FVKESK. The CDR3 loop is CASSQRFGQGAANQPQHF. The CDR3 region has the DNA TGTGCCAGCAGCCAAAGGTTTGGCCAGGGGGCCGCCAATCAGCCCCAGCATTTT.

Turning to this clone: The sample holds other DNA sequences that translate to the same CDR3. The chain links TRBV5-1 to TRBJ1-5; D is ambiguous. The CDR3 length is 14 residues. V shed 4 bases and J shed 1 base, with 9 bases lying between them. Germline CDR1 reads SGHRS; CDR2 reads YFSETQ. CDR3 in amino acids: CASSPDTSNQPQHF. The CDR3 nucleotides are TGCGCCAGCAGCCCCGACACAAGCAATCAGCCCCAGCATTTT.

The CDR3 loop reads CASSFSGTGNQPQHF. Written as DNA, the CDR3 is TGTGCCAGCAGCTTTTCCGGGACAGGCAATCAGCCCCAGCATTTT. The V call is TRBV3-1 (or the pseudogene TRBV3-2), the J call TRBJ1-5; 7 bases match TRBD1. The J segment lost 2 bases and the V segment lost 5 bases, leaving 6 bases of the junction unmatched. This CDR3 region has 15 residues. Germline V gene lookup returns CDR1 LGHDT and CDR2 YNNKEL (reference sequence).

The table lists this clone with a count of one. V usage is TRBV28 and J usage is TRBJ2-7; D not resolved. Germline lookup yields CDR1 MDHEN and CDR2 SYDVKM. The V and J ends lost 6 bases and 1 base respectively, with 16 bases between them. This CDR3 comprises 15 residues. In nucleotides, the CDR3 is TGTGCCAGCAGGGCCAGCGAACTCCTTTCCTACGAGCAGTACTTC. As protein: CASRASELLSYEQYF.

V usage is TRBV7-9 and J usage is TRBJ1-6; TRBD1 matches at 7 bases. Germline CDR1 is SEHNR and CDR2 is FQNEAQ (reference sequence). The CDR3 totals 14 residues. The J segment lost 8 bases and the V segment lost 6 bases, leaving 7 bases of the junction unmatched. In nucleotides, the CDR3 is TGTGCCAGCAGGACAGACAGGGATTATTCACCCCTCCACTTT. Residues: CASRTDRDYSPLHF.

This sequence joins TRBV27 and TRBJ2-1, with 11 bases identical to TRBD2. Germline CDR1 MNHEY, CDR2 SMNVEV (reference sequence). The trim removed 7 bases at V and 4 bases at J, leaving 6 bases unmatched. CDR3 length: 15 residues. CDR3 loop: CASKGLAGGYNEQFF. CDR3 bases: TGTGCCAGCAAGGGCCTAGCGGGAGGATACAATGAGCAGTTCTTC.

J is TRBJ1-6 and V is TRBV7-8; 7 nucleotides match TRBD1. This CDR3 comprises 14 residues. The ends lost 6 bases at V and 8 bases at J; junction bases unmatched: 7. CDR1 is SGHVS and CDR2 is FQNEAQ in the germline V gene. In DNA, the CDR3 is TGTGCCAGCAGGTCGACAGGGAGATATTCACCCCTCCACTTT. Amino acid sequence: CASRSTGRYSPLHF.

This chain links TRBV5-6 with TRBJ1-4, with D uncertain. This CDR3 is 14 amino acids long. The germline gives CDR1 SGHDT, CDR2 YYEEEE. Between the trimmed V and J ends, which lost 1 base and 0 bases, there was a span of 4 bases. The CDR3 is CASSLSATNEKLFF. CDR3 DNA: TGTGCCAGCAGCTTGTCTGCAACTAATGAAAAACTGTTTTTT.

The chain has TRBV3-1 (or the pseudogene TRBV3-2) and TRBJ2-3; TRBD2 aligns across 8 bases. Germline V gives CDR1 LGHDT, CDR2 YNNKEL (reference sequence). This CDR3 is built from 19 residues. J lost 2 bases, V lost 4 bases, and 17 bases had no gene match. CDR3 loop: CASSLPNSPAGGPTDTQYF. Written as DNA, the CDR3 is TGTGCCAGCAGCCTCCCGAACAGCCCCGCGGGAGGCCCCACAGATACGCAGTATTTT.